The 30 T cell receptor beta chains below all came from one sample that was sequenced in a study of cytomegalovirus exposure and HLA in healthy donors. 13 Jbeta primers and 60 Vbeta primers were used for the PCR. Profiling relied on immunoSEQ multiplex PCR, and the TCRdb table lists in-frame clones only, not all of them. The sample has 200,000 to 250,000 clones. Sequenced material: PBMCs. All receptors come from a girl aged 2-10 years in good health and CMV-seropositive.

The rearrangement joins TRBV7-8 to TRBJ2-1; no definite D call. The CDR3 loop spans 12 amino acids. With 2 bases removed from V and 7 bases from J, the gap between germline ends came to 6 bases. Germline CDR1 is SGHVS and CDR2 is FQNEAQ. The CDR3 nucleotides are TGTGCCAGCAGCTTACGAGAGAATGAGCAGTTCTTC. This gives the protein CASSLRENEQFF.

The chain recombines TRBV18 with TRBJ2-2, with 10 bases aligning to TRBD2. Germline V gives CDR1 KGHSH, CDR2 LQKENI. V shed 2 bases and J 2 bases; nucleotides not matched to a gene: 5. This CDR3 has 17 residues. In DNA, the CDR3 is TGTGCCAGCTCACCAATGATAGCGGGAGGAAACACCGGGGAGCTGTTTTTT. It yields the protein CASSPMIAGGNTGELFF.

The chain employs TRBV5-1 and TRBJ1-1; the match to TRBD1 covers 8 bases. Germline CDR1 SGHRS, CDR2 YFSETQ. With V trimmed by 4 bases and J by 10 bases, 12 bases remained unmatched. There are 14 residues in the CDR3. This chain's CDR3 is CASSTDRVGSGAFF. CDR3 bases: TGCGCCAGCAGCACGGACAGGGTTGGCAGTGGAGCTTTCTTT.

The chain uses TRBV7-9 and TRBJ2-7, with D unresolved. V was shortened by 5 bases and J by 4 bases, with 15 bases between the two germline ends. The CDR3 has 14 amino acids. In germline, CDR1 is SEHNR, CDR2 FQNEAQ (reference sequence). CDR3 bases: TGTGCCAGCAGCCCCCTTGTCGGTTGGTACGAGCAGTACTTC. Encoded protein: CASSPLVGWYEQYF.

The J gene is TRBJ2-3, the V gene TRBV19; 9 positions match TRBD2. Germline V lookup: CDR1 LNHDA, CDR2 SQIVND (reference sequence). Trimming at V came to 6 bases and at J to 5 bases, leaving 6 bases not matched to a gene. The CDR3 runs 14 residues. The CDR3 loop is CASRISGSQDTQYF. CDR3 nucleotide sequence: TGTGCCAGTAGGATTAGCGGGAGTCAAGATACGCAGTATTTT.

The V gene is TRBV5-1, the J gene TRBJ1-2, with 7 bases lining up with TRBD1. With V trimmed by 4 bases and J by 4 bases, 7 bases remained unmatched. Germline V CDR1 and CDR2: SGHRS, YFSETQ. The CDR3 totals 14 residues. The chain's CDR3 is CASSPYRGGYGYTF. In DNA form, the CDR3 reads TGCGCCAGCAGCCCATACAGGGGCGGCTATGGCTACACCTTC.

The chain recombines TRBV2 with TRBJ2-2; weak D call: TRBD1 (5 bases). The CDR3 consists of 15 residues. With 4 bases removed from V and 2 bases from J, the gap between germline ends came to 11 bases. CDR1 SNHLY and CDR2 FYNNEI come from the germline V gene. CDR3 loop: CASSAQGSNTGELFF. DNA for the CDR3: TGTGCCAGCAGTGCCCAGGGTAGTAACACCGGGGAGCTGTTTTTT.

The chain carries TRBV6-5 and TRBJ2-1; D unclear. The CDR3 has 13 residues. Per the germline V gene, CDR1 is MNHEY and CDR2 is SVGAGI. V lost 6 bases to trimming and J lost 4 bases, with 10 bases between them. This CDR3 is CASSPGGYNEQFF. Written as DNA, the CDR3 is TGTGCCAGCAGCCCCGGCGGATACAATGAGCAGTTCTTC.

The genes are TRBV4-1 and TRBJ2-7, with 8 bases aligning to TRBD1. V lost 4 bases to trimming and J lost 4 bases; unmatched junction nucleotides: 6. The CDR3 has 14 residues. CDR1 is MGHRA and CDR2 is YSYEKL in the germline V gene. The CDR3, as DNA: TGCGCCAGCAGCCCAGCCCGGACAGGGTACGAGCAGTACTTC. The encoded protein is CASSPARTGYEQYF.

V and J are TRBV19 and TRBJ1-2; 7 bases align to TRBD1. The CDR3 has 12 residues. Germline loops: CDR1 LNHDA, CDR2 SQIVND (reference sequence). V was pared by 4 bases and J by 7 bases, with 3 bases of the junction left unmatched. This CDR3 is CASSRQGGGYTF. In DNA form, the CDR3 reads TGTGCCAGTAGTAGACAGGGTGGTGGCTACACCTTC.

The J gene is TRBJ1-2, the V gene TRBV7-2; D perhaps matches TRBD1 (6 bases). Trimming took off 6 bases at V and 3 bases at J, with 11 bases between the two ends. This CDR3 is built from 13 residues. CDR1 is SGHTA and CDR2 is FQGNSA in the germline V gene. The chain's CDR3 is CASREGGDYGYTF. DNA of the CDR3: TGTGCCAGCAGAGAAGGGGGGGACTATGGCTACACCTTC.

The chain recombines TRBV6-1 with TRBJ1-1; D is uncertain. CDR1 is MNHNS and CDR2 is SASEGT in the germline V gene. V was shortened by 7 bases and J by 1 base, with 13 bases between the two germline ends. The CDR3 length is 14 residues. CDR3 coding DNA: TGTGCCAGCACGGGGTTGCGGGGGAACACTGAAGCTTTCTTT. Translation: CASTGLRGNTEAFF.

The genes are TRBV4-1 and TRBJ1-3; D is possibly TRBD1 (5 bases). CDR3 size: 16 residues. Per germline, CDR1 MGHRA and CDR2 YSYEKL. Trimming removed 0 bases at V and 0 bases at J, with 9 bases between. The CDR3 nucleotides are TGCGCCAGCAGCCAAGATGGACATAGCTCTGGAAACACCATATATTTT. As protein: CASSQDGHSSGNTIYF.

CDR3 coding DNA: TGCGCCAGCAGCCACGGACAGGGCCGTGACATGAACACTGAAGCTTTCTTT. This translates into CASSHGQGRDMNTEAFF. The J gene is TRBJ1-1, the V gene TRBV5-1; 8 bases line up with TRBD1. This CDR3 has 17 amino acids. Unmatched junction bases numbered 11, after V lost 4 bases and J lost 0 bases. CDR1 and CDR2 (germline): SGHRS, YFSETQ.

J is TRBJ2-2 and V is TRBV19; TRBD2 aligns across 11 bases. CDR3 length: 15 amino acids. V lost 5 bases to trimming and J lost 5 bases; unmatched junction nucleotides: 4. From germline, CDR1 is LNHDA and CDR2 SQIVND (reference sequence). CDR3 coding DNA: TGTGCCAGTAGTGTAGCGGGAGGGGGTACCGGGGAGCTGTTTTTT. This sequence encodes CASSVAGGGTGELFF.

CDR3: CASSKGDTANYGYTF. CDR3 DNA: TGTGCCAGCAGCAAAGGGGACACCGCTAACTATGGCTACACCTTC. The gene calls are TRBV21-1 and TRBJ1-2; the table names TRBD1, a call not compared with the DNA. TRBV21-1 is an annotated pseudogene. The CDR3 totals 15 residues.

J is TRBJ2-5 and V is TRBV5-1; D unresolved. Trimming left V 7 bases short and J 0 bases short, with 4 bases between. The CDR3 extends over 11 amino acids. CDR1 SGHRS and CDR2 YFSETQ come from the germline V gene. In DNA, the CDR3 is TGCGCCAGCCAGTACCAAGAGACCCAGTACTTC. Translation gives CASQYQETQYF.

Concerning this clone itself: This same CDR3 is encoded by further DNA sequences in the sample. This chain links TRBV5-1 with TRBJ2-2; no clear D. CDR1 is SGHRS, CDR2 YFSETQ, per germline. CDR3 size: 14 residues. Trimming took off 0 bases at V and 1 base at J, with 4 bases between the two ends. The chain's CDR3 is CASSLARNTGELFF. CDR3 DNA: TGCGCCAGCAGCTTGGCTAGGAACACCGGGGAGCTGTTTTTT.

V usage is TRBV6-6 and J usage is TRBJ2-5; TRBD2 is a possible D gene (6 bases). The J call is in doubt because the DNA end fits TRBJ2-7 better. The CDR3 is made up of 16 amino acids. CDR1 and CDR2 from the germline V gene are MNHNY and SVGAGI (reference sequence). The CDR3 here is CASSSSGVGSSYEQYF. CDR3 DNA: TGTGCCAGCAGCTCCTCGGGGGTGGGTAGCTCCTACGAGCAGTACTTC.

V is TRBV29-1 and J is TRBJ2-5; D unresolved. V was cut by 7 bases and J by 5 bases, with 5 bases left in between. The CDR3 has 9 amino acids. CDR1 is SQVTM and CDR2 is ANQGSEA in the germline V gene. The CDR3 sequence: CSAEETQYF. The CDR3 coding sequence is TGCAGCGCCGAGGAGACCCAGTACTTC.

CDR3 sequence: CASSWGLAGGIYNEQFF. The CDR3 nucleotides are TGCGCCAGCAGCTGGGGACTAGCGGGAGGCATCTACAATGAGCAGTTCTTC. V and J are TRBV5-1 and TRBJ2-1; the match to TRBD2 covers 15 bases. V shed 3 bases, J shed 3 bases, and the junction held 4 bases outside the gene matches. The V gene's germline CDR1 is SGHRS and CDR2 YFSETQ. The CDR3 runs 17 residues.

This chain joins TRBV5-1 and TRBJ2-1, with D tentatively TRBD2 (5 bases). The germline CDR1 and CDR2 sequences are SGHRS and YFSETQ. V lost 0 bases, J lost 2 bases, and 12 bases lay in between. The CDR3 covers 16 residues. CDR3 loop: CASSLVAGNTYNEQFF. The CDR3 DNA is TGCGCCAGCAGCTTGGTAGCCGGGAATACCTACAATGAGCAGTTCTTC.

The CDR3 DNA is TGTGCCACCAGCACAAGACAGGGTGAGGATACGCAGTATTTT. Protein: CATSTRQGEDTQYF. V is TRBV15 and J is TRBJ2-3; 7 bases map to TRBD1. Trimming cost V 4 bases and J 6 bases; bases outside gene matches: 7. Germline V gene data show CDR1 as LNHNV and CDR2 as YYDKDF (reference sequence). The CDR3 consists of 14 residues.

As for this clone: Different DNA sequences within this sample yield the same CDR3. V and J are TRBV28 and TRBJ1-2; 7 nucleotides align to TRBD1. Germline CDR1 and CDR2: MDHEN and SYDVKM. The CDR3 extends over 12 amino acids. Unmatched junction bases numbered 0, after V lost 2 bases and J lost 6 bases. The CDR3 loop reads CASSLTGDGYTF. The DNA for the CDR3 is TGTGCCAGCAGTTTAACAGGGGATGGCTACACCTTC.

This sequence joins TRBV29-1 and TRBJ1-4; D unresolved. CDR3 length equals 14 residues. The V end was cut by 6 bases, the J end by 5 bases, with 16 bases between. Germline V CDR1 and CDR2: SQVTM, ANQGSEA. DNA of the CDR3: TGCAGCGTATCCAGCGGGAGTCAGAATGAAAAACTGTTTTTT. This encodes CSVSSGSQNEKLFF.

The chain uses TRBV7-2 and TRBJ2-7; TRBD1 matches 7 bases. The CDR3 runs to 16 residues. After removal of 5 bases from V and 0 bases from J, the junction contained 10 bases not matched to a gene. Germline V lookup: CDR1 SGHTA, CDR2 FQGNSA. CDR3 sequence (DNA): TGTGCCAGCAGCGCTACCCGGGACAGCCCCTCCTACGAGCAGTACTTC. Encoded protein: CASSATRDSPSYEQYF. Together with reference TRBV7-2 and TRBJ2-7, the CDR3 gives the full variable domain: GAGVSQSPSNKVTEKGKDVELRCDPISGHTALYWYRQSLGQGLEFLIYFQGNSAPDKSGLPSDRFSAERTGGSVSTLTIQRTQQEDSAVYLCASSATRDSPSYEQYFGPGTRLTVT.

In the case of this clone: The sample carries other DNA sequences with the same CDR3. This chain connects TRBV7-9 to TRBJ1-1, with 7 nucleotides matching TRBD1. The CDR3 length is 15 residues. Germline V gives CDR1 SEHNR, CDR2 FQNEAQ (reference sequence). With 3 bases clipped from V and 2 bases from J, the junction kept 6 bases outside the gene matches. Written as DNA, the CDR3 is TGTGCCAGCAGCTTTCTAAGACAGGGCAACACTGAAGCTTTCTTT. Translation gives CASSFLRQGNTEAFF.

The chain combines TRBV5-1 with TRBJ2-1, with D possibly matching TRBD2 (6 bases). Looked up from germline, CDR1 is SGHRS and CDR2 is YFSETQ. The CDR3 contains 17 residues. The V gene lost 0 bases and the J gene lost 2 bases, with 15 bases spanning the gap. CDR3 loop: CASSLAVGLATYNEQFF. Here the CDR3 DNA reads TGCGCCAGCAGCTTGGCTGTGGGCCTAGCGACCTACAATGAGCAGTTCTTC. Drawing the rest from reference TRBV5-1 and TRBJ2-1, the complete variable domain is KAGVTQTPRYLIKTRGQQVTLSCSPISGHRSVSWYQQTPGQGLQFLFEYFSETQRNKGNFPGRFSGRQFSNSRSEMNVSTLELGDSALYLCASSLAVGLATYNEQFFGPGTRLTVL.

The J gene is TRBJ1-1, the V gene TRBV7-9, with D unresolved. The ends were cut back, 5 bases at V and 8 bases at J, with 18 bases in the middle. CDR1 is SEHNR, CDR2 FQNEAQ, per germline (reference sequence). The CDR3 sequence is 14 residues long. CDR3 loop: CASSPEETRIEAFF. CDR3 sequence (DNA): TGTGCCAGCAGCCCAGAGGAGACGAGGATAGAAGCTTTCTTT.

The rearrangement links TRBV27 to TRBJ2-3; 7 nucleotides match TRBD2. Germline-derived CDR1 and CDR2 are MNHEY and SMNVEV (reference sequence). The CDR3 is made up of 17 amino acids. Trimming removed 3 bases from V and 1 base from J; junction bases left unmatched: 10. CDR3 in DNA: TGTGCCAGCAGTTTGGGGATACCGGGAGGTGGCACAGATACGCAGTATTTT. Amino acids: CASSLGIPGGGTDTQYF.